The rows below give T cell receptor beta chains drawn from one sample of a study of PD-1 blockade in classical Hodgkin lymphoma. TCRdb's table, derived via immunoSEQ multiplex PCR, lists solely in-frame clones and lacks some. The table includes about 21,000 clones, about 63% detected once. This sample comprised peripheral blood mononuclear cells (PBMCs), obtained at baseline. These receptors came from a human donor with classical Hodgkin lymphoma. The CDR3 runs from the conserved cysteine through the conserved F or W. The D gene is left open where the match is weak. Clone size appears in some rows only: once, few, many, or a class for an expanded clone.

d_call clone_size j_call v_call cdr3_aa cdr3_nt
TRBD1 - TRBJ1-6 TRBV5-6 CASSSYRGHSPLHF TGTGCCAGCAGCTCATACAGGGGGCATTCACCCCTCCACTTT
TRBD2 - TRBJ2-5 TRBV12-5 CASGFGGGGAIETQYF TGTGCTAGTGGTTTCGGAGGCGGGGGGGCCATTGAGACCCAGTACTTC
TRBD2 - TRBJ2-3 TRBV9 CASSVDRTSGRRSTDTQYF TGTGCCAGCAGCGTAGATAGGACTAGCGGTCGTAGGTCCACAGATACGCAGTATTTT
- - TRBJ2-6 TRBV28 CASSLHRQNSGANVLTF TGTGCCAGCAGTTTACACAGACAGAACTCTGGGGCCAACGTCCTGACTTTC
TRBD1 - TRBJ1-2 TRBV29-1 CTAGGSAYGYTF TGCACCGCAGGGGGCTCAGCCTATGGCTACACCTTC
TRBD1 - TRBJ2-7 TRBV30 CAGRTGLYEQYF TGTGCTGGGCGGACAGGTCTCTACGAGCAGTACTTC
- - TRBJ2-3 TRBV7-2 CASSGGVGDTQYF TGTGCCAGCAGCGGAGGGGTGGGAGATACGCAGTATTTT
- - TRBJ2-5 TRBV6-6 CATQGWVTETQYF TGTGCCACCCAGGGCTGGGTAACAGAGACCCAGTACTTC
- few TRBJ2-2 TRBV4-3 CASSQLGGGTNTGELFF TGCGCCAGCAGCCAGCTCGGTGGGGGAACGAACACCGGGGAGCTGTTTTTT
- few TRBJ2-7 TRBV7-9 CASNHGTPGKEQYF TGTGCCAGCAACCACGGGACGCCTGGTAAAGAGCAGTACTTC